Shown below are 26 T cell receptor beta chains from a single sample sequenced in a study of blood T cell repertoires in COVID-19. Assay: immunoSEQ multiplex PCR; the TCRdb copy retains only in-frame clones and omits some. The sample yields under 65,000 clones, 78% seen once. Specimen: PBMCs or T cells enriched from blood (not recorded which). The source is a woman aged 45-60 years with acute COVID-19.

The chain employs TRBV25-1 and TRBJ2-7; weak D call: TRBD2 (7 bases). CDR1 and CDR2 (germline): MGHDK, SYGVNS. V was pared by 5 bases and J by 4 bases, with 12 bases between. The CDR3 contains 13 residues. The CDR3 region is CASSRGASYEQYF. CDR3 coding DNA: TGTGCCAGCAGTCGGGGGGCGAGTTACGAGCAGTACTTC.

V usage is TRBV4-1 and J usage is TRBJ1-3, with 10 bases matching TRBD1. The germline gives CDR1 MGHRA, CDR2 YSYEKL. CDR3 length: 18 residues. The V and J ends lost 0 bases and 4 bases, in that order; junction bases with no gene match: 9. The CDR3 nucleotides read TGCGCCAGCAGCCAAGATCCCCCGGGACAGGGGCTGGGAAACACCATATATTTT. This gives the protein CASSQDPPGQGLGNTIYF.

This rearrangement joins TRBV19 to TRBJ2-3, with 11 nucleotides matching TRBD2. The V segment lost 7 bases and the J segment 5 bases; nucleotides outside the gene matches: 11. CDR1 and CDR2 from the germline V gene are LNHDA and SQIVND (reference sequence). The CDR3 consists of 16 residues. In DNA form, the CDR3 reads TGTGCCAGTATTTCCGGACTAGCGGGCGGTTTAGATACGCAGTATTTT. Encoded protein: CASISGLAGGLDTQYF.

This clone was observed at least ten times. The chain links TRBV6-2 or TRBV6-3 to TRBJ2-7; 10 bases map to TRBD2. Losses at the gene ends were 0 bases for V and 6 bases for J; bases not matched to a gene: 5. CDR1 and CDR2 from the germline V gene are MNHEY and SVGEGT. The CDR3 is 15 amino acids. The CDR3 is CASSYSASGGFEQYF. CDR3 DNA sequence: TGTGCCAGCAGTTACTCTGCTAGCGGGGGATTCGAGCAGTACTTC.

The rearrangement uses TRBV7-9 and TRBJ1-5; 8 bases are a match to TRBD1. The length of the CDR3 is 15 residues. Germline CDR1 and CDR2: SEHNR and FQNEAQ (reference sequence). The V gene end was trimmed by 4 bases and the J gene end by 3 bases; junction bases not matched to a gene: 5. As DNA, the CDR3 is TGTGCCAGCAGCTCCGGGACAGGCGACAATCAGCCCCAGCATTTT. Protein product: CASSSGTGDNQPQHF. Variable domain in full (rest from reference TRBV7-9 and TRBJ1-5): DTGVSQNPRHKITKRGQNVTFRCDPISEHNRLYWYRQTLGQGPEFLTYFQNEAQLEKSRLLSDRFSAERPKGSFSTLEIQRTEQGDSAMYLCASSSGTGDNQPQHFGDGTRLSIL.

This chain links TRBV27 with TRBJ2-1; TRBD2 agrees at 11 bases. Germline values: CDR1 MNHEY, CDR2 SMNVEV (reference sequence). The V segment lost 2 bases and the J segment 8 bases; nucleotides outside the gene matches: 2. The CDR3 is made up of 14 amino acids. In DNA, the CDR3 is TGTGCCAGCAGTTTAACTAGCGGGGGTGATGAGCAGTTCTTC. Its translation is CASSLTSGGDEQFF.

This chain links TRBV3-1 (or the pseudogene TRBV3-2) with TRBJ2-3, with TRBD2 matching over 7 bases. J lost 6 bases, V lost 6 bases, and 6 bases had no gene match. Germline V lookup: CDR1 LGHDT, CDR2 YNNKEL (reference sequence). This CDR3 spans 13 amino acids. CDR3 sequence: CASRGGGGDTQYF. In DNA, the CDR3 is TGTGCCAGCAGAGGCGGGGGTGGGGATACGCAGTATTTT.

This sequence joins TRBV10-1 and TRBJ1-5; the D is unclear. Germline V gene lookup returns CDR1 WNHNN and CDR2 SYGVQD (reference sequence). The CDR3 has 15 amino acids. Trimming removed 0 bases from V and 6 bases from J, with 12 bases in between. CDR3 loop: CASSESKQVGQPQHF. The DNA for the CDR3 is TGCGCCAGCAGTGAGTCGAAGCAGGTGGGTCAGCCCCAGCATTTT.

The rearrangement links TRBV13 to TRBJ1-3, with TRBD1 matching over 9 bases. Germline values: CDR1 PRHDT, CDR2 FYEKMQ (reference sequence). The CDR3 has 18 amino acids. The V and J ends lost 3 bases and 0 bases, in that order; junction bases with no gene match: 9. CDR3 DNA sequence: TGTGCCAGCAGCTTGCTCTCCGGGACAGGGTACTCTGGAAACACCATATATTTT. The encoded protein is CASSLLSGTGYSGNTIYF.

The chain couples TRBV3-1 (or the pseudogene TRBV3-2) to TRBJ1-2, with 10 positions matching TRBD1. Germline V gene data show CDR1 as LGHDT and CDR2 as YNNKEL (reference sequence). V was clipped by 3 bases and J by 8 bases; unmatched bases: 12. This CDR3 contains 16 residues. DNA of the CDR3: TGTGCCAGCAGCCAGTGGACAGGGGGTCTCTCGGACGGCTACACCTTC. It translates to CASSQWTGGLSDGYTF.

This clone came up a few times. Other DNA sequences of this sample code for an identical CDR3. The chain employs TRBV2 and TRBJ1-1; the match to TRBD1 covers 10 bases. Per the germline V gene, CDR1 is SNHLY and CDR2 is FYNNEI. V shed 6 bases and J 6 bases; nucleotides not matched to a gene: 1. This CDR3 comprises 12 residues. The CDR3 DNA follows: TGTGCCAGCAGAGACAGGGGGCCTGAAGCTTTCTTT. Its translation is CASRDRGPEAFF.

The chain uses TRBV7-8 and TRBJ1-2, with 12 bases aligning to TRBD1. This CDR3 comprises 18 residues. Looked up from germline, CDR1 is SGHVS and CDR2 is FQNEAQ. V gave up 4 bases and J gave up 6 bases; unmatched junction bases: 15. The CDR3 DNA reads as TGTGCCAGCAGCTCCACTTGGGGGACCGGGACAGGGGGCAATGGCTACACCTTC. As protein: CASSSTWGTGTGGNGYTF.

The chain uses TRBV4-2 and TRBJ2-1, with 9 bases that match TRBD2. The V gene end was trimmed by 4 bases and the J gene end by 7 bases; junction bases not matched to a gene: 14. The CDR3 contains 17 residues. Germline V gene sequence: CDR1 LGHNA, CDR2 YNFKEQ. The CDR3 sequence is CASSPSPLAGLRNEQFF. The CDR3 DNA reads as TGTGCCAGCAGCCCGAGCCCTCTAGCGGGGCTAAGGAATGAGCAGTTCTTC.

CDR3: CASSLSRGEKLFF. The CDR3 DNA sequence: TGTGCCAGCAGTCTTAGCCGCGGTGAAAAACTGTTTTTT. The chain recombines TRBV12-3 or TRBV12-4 with TRBJ1-4; D remains ambiguous. The CDR3 is 13 residues long. With 5 bases removed from V and 7 bases from J, the gap between germline ends came to 11 bases.

The V call is TRBV19, the J call TRBJ2-7; 9 bases fit TRBD1. This CDR3 has 14 residues. The germline CDR1 and CDR2 sequences are LNHDA and SQIVND (reference sequence). Unmatched junction bases numbered 3, after V lost 5 bases and J lost 1 base. In DNA form, the CDR3 reads TGTGCCAGTAGTGGGGGACAGGGTTCCTACGAGCAGTACTTC. Amino acid sequence: CASSGGQGSYEQYF.

V and J are TRBV24-1 and TRBJ1-2; D might be TRBD1 (6 bases). The CDR3 totals 14 residues. The germline V gene has CDR1 KGHDR and CDR2 SFDVKD. Trimming took off 4 bases at V and 4 bases at J, with 12 bases between the two ends. The CDR3 region is CATSEAGAGYGYTF. The CDR3 coding sequence is TGTGCCACCAGTGAAGCGGGGGCAGGCTATGGCTACACCTTC.

The chain carries TRBV11-2 and TRBJ1-6; D is undetermined. Germline assignment: CDR1 SGHAT and CDR2 FQNNGV. This CDR3 spans 17 amino acids. The ends were cut back, 5 bases at V and 13 bases at J, with 27 bases in the middle. In nucleotides, the CDR3 is TGTGCCAGCAGCATTAGTGGCTGGACGGCCCTGGGAGGTCCCCTCCACTTT. It codes for CASSISGWTALGGPLHF.

The chain links TRBV11-2 to TRBJ2-3, with 9 positions matching TRBD1. The trim removed 2 bases at V and 2 bases at J, leaving 5 bases unmatched. The CDR3 sequence is 16 residues long. Germline V gene lookup returns CDR1 SGHAT and CDR2 FQNNGV. The CDR3 sequence is CASSLRDRALTDTQYF. CDR3 in DNA: TGTGCCAGCAGCTTAAGGGACAGGGCCCTCACAGATACGCAGTATTTT. The full variable domain, its missing parts supplied by reference TRBV11-2 and TRBJ2-3, is EAGVAQSPRYKIIEKRQSVAFWCNPISGHATLYWYQQILGQGPKLLIQFQNNGVVDDSQLPKDRFSAERLKGVDSTLKIQPAKLEDSAVYLCASSLRDRALTDTQYFGPGTRLTVL.

This sequence joins TRBV5-1 and TRBJ2-4; 9 bases align to TRBD1. This CDR3 contains 15 residues. V lost 0 bases to trimming and J lost 5 bases; unmatched junction nucleotides: 3. CDR1 and CDR2 (germline): SGHRS, YFSETQ. CDR3 sequence: CASSLEDRGQNIQYF. Written as DNA, the CDR3 is TGCGCCAGCAGCTTGGAGGACAGGGGTCAAAACATTCAGTACTTC. The variable domain in full, completed from reference TRBV5-1 and TRBJ2-4, reads KAGVTQTPRYLIKTRGQQVTLSCSPISGHRSVSWYQQTPGQGLQFLFEYFSETQRNKGNFPGRFSGRQFSNSRSEMNVSTLELGDSALYLCASSLEDRGQNIQYFGAGTRLSVL.

The chain has TRBV7-9 and TRBJ1-4; D possibly corresponds to TRBD1 (5 bases). CDR1 is SEHNR, CDR2 FQNEAQ, per germline (reference sequence). V was clipped by 2 bases and J by 11 bases, with 12 bases between them. The CDR3 totals 13 residues. CDR3 coding DNA: TGTGCCAGCAGCTTAAATGATCAGGGTAAACTGTTTTTT. Its protein product is CASSLNDQGKLFF.

V usage is TRBV9 and J usage is TRBJ1-4; D possibly corresponds to TRBD1 (5 bases). Germline values: CDR1 SGDLS, CDR2 YYNGEE. CDR3 length equals 16 residues. Deletions cut 0 bases from V and 4 bases from J, with 13 bases between. The CDR3 sequence is CASSVAPGLGNEKLFF. The CDR3, as DNA: TGTGCCAGCAGCGTAGCCCCAGGGTTGGGTAATGAAAAACTGTTTTTT. Full variable domain (outside the CDR3, taken from reference TRBV9 and TRBJ1-4): DSGVTQTPKHLITATGQRVTLRCSPRSGDLSVYWYQQSLDQGLQFLIQYYNGEERAKGNILERFSAQQFPDLHSELNLSSLELGDSALYFCASSVAPGLGNEKLFFGSGTQLSVL.

This chain joins TRBV20-1 and TRBJ1-2; D might be TRBD1 (6 bases). V lost 4 bases and J lost 6, with 9 bases in between. CDR3 length equals 11 residues. Germline CDR1 reads DFQATT; CDR2 reads SNEGSKA (reference sequence). The DNA of the CDR3 is TGCAGTGCTAAGGGGACACATGGCTACACCTTC. Residues: CSAKGTHGYTF.

This chain connects TRBV12-3 or TRBV12-4 to TRBJ2-5; D is unclear. With 6 bases removed from V and 0 bases from J, the gap between germline ends came to 8 bases. The CDR3 runs to 13 residues. In DNA, the CDR3 is TGTGCCAGCAGAAACAGTAACCAAGAGACCCAGTACTTC. This gives the protein CASRNSNQETQYF.

This clone turned up a few times. The chain is built from TRBV19 and TRBJ1-2; D may be TRBD1 (6 bases). Trimming took 2 bases from V and 2 from J, leaving 6 bases between them. The CDR3 loop spans 13 amino acids. CDR1 is LNHDA and CDR2 is SQIVND in the germline V gene (reference sequence). In DNA, the CDR3 is TGTGCCAGTAGTATAACAGGGAACTATGGCTACACCTTC. It yields the protein CASSITGNYGYTF.

This chain uses TRBV6-6 with TRBJ1-6; TRBD1 aligns across 8 bases. Unmatched junction bases numbered 7, after V lost 2 bases and J lost 7 bases. Germline lookup yields CDR1 MNHNY and CDR2 SVGAGI (reference sequence). The CDR3 spans 16 residues. CDR3 amino acids: CASSYIDRGLNSPLHF. As DNA, the CDR3 is TGTGCCAGCAGTTACATCGACAGGGGACTAAATTCACCCCTCCACTTT.

This chain connects TRBV11-3 to TRBJ2-5; 9 bases map to TRBD1. From germline, CDR1 is SGHNT and CDR2 YENEEA. V was clipped by 5 bases and J by 5 bases; unmatched bases: 12. The CDR3 consists of 16 residues. CDR3 nucleotide sequence: TGTGCCAGCAGCGCCCAGTGGGGACAGGGAAAGGAGACCCAGTACTTC. Encoded protein: CASSAQWGQGKETQYF.